One sample yielded the 16 T cell receptor beta chains listed below, sequenced in a study of blood T cells in healthy people across ages. Combining a sample-barcoded 5' primer with a J-beta primer mix, a second PCR ran for about 7 to 11 cycles. TCRdb itself ran the 5' RACE reads through MiXCR, one entry per CDR3 protein. This table has about 1.6 million distinct CDR3 sequences, 34% appearing once. Sequences were obtained from blood. All receptors come from a woman aged 25-40 years in good health.

At least ten counts were recorded for this clonotype. This chain links TRBV12-3 or TRBV12-4 with TRBJ2-4, with 14 bases that match TRBD2. The CDR3 length is 18 residues. V lost 7 bases, J lost 5 bases, and 13 bases stayed unmatched. DNA of the CDR3: TGTGCCAGCACCACCGGGACTAGCGGGAGAGGCCCCCAAAACATTCAGTACTTC. Its translation: CASTTGTSGRGPQNIQYF.

This clonotype has a single count. It may be a read error: a sequence one base away is much more abundant. This sequence joins TRBV20-1 and TRBJ2-5; 7 positions agree with TRBD1. The J call is uncertain, as TRBJ2-7 better fits the DNA end. The germline CDR1 and CDR2 sequences are DFQATT and SNEGSKA (reference sequence). This CDR3 contains 15 residues. The CDR3 DNA sequence: TGCAGTGCTAGAGATAGGCCAGGGGGTAGGTACGAGCAGTACTTC. This codes for CSARDRPGGRYEQYF.

This sequence joins TRBV13 and TRBJ2-7; 8 bases line up with TRBD1. J was trimmed by 4 bases and V by 11 bases; bases with no gene match: 13. The CDR3 contains 14 residues. Germline-derived CDR1 and CDR2 are PRHDT and FYEKMQ (reference sequence). CDR3 in DNA: TGTGCCGGCTCACCCGGGACAGGTTCGTACGAGCAGTACTTC. Translated: CAGSPGTGSYEQYF.

V is TRBV3-1 and J is TRBJ1-1; D gene uncertain. The CDR3 is made up of 14 amino acids. CDR1 and CDR2 from the germline V gene are LGHDT and YNNKEL (reference sequence). V gave up 4 bases and J gave up 1 base, with 10 bases separating them. CDR3 sequence (DNA): TGTGCCAGCAGCCCCAGCATGAAGAACACTGAAGCTTTCTTT. Its protein product is CASSPSMKNTEAFF.

J is TRBJ2-7 and V is TRBV13; no definite D call. V shed 2 bases and J shed 6 bases, with 23 bases lying between them. Germline-derived CDR1 and CDR2 are PRHDT and FYEKMQ (reference sequence). This CDR3 spans 17 amino acids. CDR3 in DNA: TGTGCCAGCAGCTTAATTTTAGGCCAAGGGCGCCCCTGCGAGCAGTACTTC. It translates to CASSLILGQGRPCEQYF.

The gene calls are TRBV12-3 or TRBV12-4 and TRBJ1-1, with 9 bases that match TRBD1. The junction had 5 bases not matched to a gene; V was cut back by 5 bases and J by 4 bases. CDR3 length: 14 amino acids. In DNA, the CDR3 is TGTGCCAGCAGTGAGACAGGGGGAGCCACTGAAGCTTTCTTT. It yields the protein CASSETGGATEAFF.

Note on this clonotype: A much larger clone lies one base from this, so it may be a read error. This sequence joins TRBV4-2 and TRBJ1-2; no firm D call. The CDR3 has 11 residues. The germline CDR1 and CDR2 sequences are LGHNA and YNFKEQ. The CDR3 DNA reads as TGTACCAGCAGCGTTAGGGAAGGCTACACCTTC. Translated, it gives CTSSVREGYTF.

This chain connects TRBV11-2 to TRBJ2-3; 10 nucleotides match TRBD2. With 4 bases clipped from V and 4 bases from J, the junction kept 8 bases outside the gene matches. The CDR3 spans 16 residues. Germline CDR1 is SGHAT and CDR2 is FQNNGV. As DNA, the CDR3 is TGTGCCAGCAGCTACCTAAAAGCGGGGGGGGCAGATACGCAGTATTTT. Its protein is CASSYLKAGGADTQYF.

V and J are TRBV7-2 and TRBJ2-5; D call uncertain. The J call is in doubt because the DNA end fits TRBJ2-7 better. This CDR3 contains 15 residues. The germline V gene encodes CDR1 SGHTA and CDR2 FQGNSA. CDR3 residues: CASSLIRGVANEQYF. The CDR3 DNA reads TGTGCCAGCAGCTTAATTCGAGGTGTCGCGAACGAGCAGTACTTC.

This clonotype was seen a few times. This chain links TRBV29-1 with TRBJ1-3; 8 bases are a match to TRBD1. Germline values: CDR1 SQVTM, CDR2 ANQGSEA. V shed 6 bases, J shed 2 bases, and the junction held 0 bases outside the gene matches. The CDR3 is 12 amino acids. CDR3 DNA: TGCAGCGTGACAGGGGCTGGAAACACCATATATTTT. Residues: CSVTGAGNTIYF. Combining the CDR3 with reference TRBV29-1 and TRBJ1-3 gives the whole variable domain SAVISQKPSRDICQRGTSLTIQCQVDSQVTMMFWYRQQPGQSLTLIATANQGSEATYESGFVIDKFPISRPNLTFSTLTVSNMSPEDSSIYLCSVTGAGNTIYFGEGSWLTVV.

This clonotype was counted between two and nine times. The chain couples TRBV28 to TRBJ1-2; TRBD1 matches at 8 bases. With 5 bases clipped from V and 6 bases from J, the junction kept 11 bases outside the gene matches. This CDR3 spans 15 amino acids. Germline CDR1 reads MDHEN; CDR2 reads SYDVKM. CDR3 sequence reads: CASSRPEDRVDGYTF. The CDR3 DNA sequence: TGTGCCAGCAGTCGCCCCGAGGACAGGGTCGATGGCTACACCTTC.

The genes are TRBV29-1 and TRBJ2-1; D is uncertain. CDR3 length: 12 residues. From germline, CDR1 is SQVTM and CDR2 ANQGSEA. V lost 6 bases to trimming and J lost 9 bases, with 15 bases between them. The CDR3 loop reads CSVGKGYGEQFF. CDR3 nucleotides: TGCAGCGTGGGGAAAGGCTATGGTGAGCAGTTCTTC.

Concerning this clonotype: A read error may produce the germline difference seen at one junction end. The rearrangement joins TRBV2 to TRBJ2-3; no definite D call. The CDR3 is made up of 13 amino acids. The germline CDR1 and CDR2 sequences are SNHLY and FYNNEI. The DNA for the CDR3 is TGTGCCAGCAAATCCTTAAGCACAGACACGCAGTATTTT. Translated: CASKSLSTDTQYF.

The CDR3 loop is CSASGGGFATSNEKLFF. CDR3 bases: TGCAGTGCTAGCGGTGGGGGATTTGCGACGTCTAATGAAAAACTGTTTTTT. The chain links TRBV20-1 to TRBJ1-4; D possibly corresponds to TRBD1 (5 bases). Per germline, CDR1 DFQATT and CDR2 SNEGSKA (reference sequence). The CDR3 sequence is 17 residues long. Trimming removed 3 bases at V and 3 bases at J, with 20 bases between.

The CDR3 sequence: CASSVGDSPAKNIQYF. CDR3 DNA: TGCGCCAGCAGCGTAGGGGACAGCCCAGCCAAAAACATTCAGTACTTC. The chain is built from TRBV5-1 and TRBJ2-4, with TRBD1 matching 7 bases. V lost 4 bases and J lost 0; bases outside the gene matches: 7. Germline V lookup: CDR1 SGHRS, CDR2 YFSETQ. The CDR3 consists of 16 residues.

This clonotype was detected ten times or more. The gene calls are TRBV20-1 and TRBJ2-7; a possible D gene is TRBD1 (5 bases). Germline loops: CDR1 DFQATT, CDR2 SNEGSKA (reference sequence). With 6 bases removed from V and 5 bases from J, the gap between germline ends came to 8 bases. There are 10 residues in the CDR3. The CDR3 loop is CSAQENEQYF. The CDR3 DNA follows: TGCAGTGCACAGGAGAACGAGCAGTACTTC.